The rows below give T cell receptor beta chains drawn from one sample of a study of blood T cells in healthy people across ages. MiXCR was run by TCRdb on the 5' RACE reads, yielding one entry per CDR3 protein. The table shows some 640,000 distinct CDR3 sequences, with approximately 30% occurring only once. Sequencing was done on a sample of blood. The receptors originated from a woman older than 75 in good health. CDR3s leave out the opening cysteine and the closing phenylalanine or tryptophan. A D gene is named only where the DNA matches it firmly. A row's size may be missing; if present it is once, few, many or a size class.

ASSVRRSYGYT	.	few	TRBV19	TRBJ1-2
ASGQQGVVTEAF	.	.	TRBV11-2	TRBJ1-1
ASSPTQVPSYEQY	.	many	TRBV9	TRBJ2-7
ASSLQVWPLY	.	many	TRBV7-2	TRBJ2-5
ASSPRQAPGTDTQY	.	.	TRBV9	TRBJ2-3
ASSLAGTLNTEAF	.	many	TRBV5-1	TRBJ1-1
ASSEGDREYGYT	TRBD1	many	TRBV2	TRBJ1-2
ASSPTGAHYYGYT	TRBD1	many	TRBV5-4	TRBJ1-2
ASSYSPDRDYGYT	TRBD1	many	TRBV6-6	TRBJ1-2
AWSKGGTGANVLT	TRBD1	.	TRBV30	TRBJ2-6
ATSRYSVDEQF	.	.	TRBV15	TRBJ2-1
ASRPRQGLNTEAF	TRBD1	many	TRBV6-5	TRBJ1-1
ASSLEGGRAIYEQY	.	.	TRBV5-1	TRBJ2-7
ATSEKPVNQPQH	.	.	TRBV24-1	TRBJ1-5
ASSKGVTVYNEQF	.	.	TRBV5-1	TRBJ2-1
SAGKGGAATNEKLF	.	.	TRBV20-1	TRBJ1-4
ASSYQTEADTQY	.	once	TRBV7-3	TRBJ2-3
AWRDQDLYGYT	.	few	TRBV30	TRBJ1-2
ASSRGGVAQPQH	.	.	TRBV7-9	TRBJ1-5
ASSLGTGRDGYT	TRBD1	many	TRBV7-3	TRBJ1-2
SARTVQAANTEAF	.	few	TRBV20-1	TRBJ1-1
ATSSAEGVSYNEQF	.	many	TRBV15	TRBJ2-1
ASSLVKNIQD	.	.	TRBV11-2	TRBJ2-4
ASSRPGQGRETQY	TRBD1	many	TRBV5-4	TRBJ2-5
ASSVYRGGYEQY	.	few	TRBV19	TRBJ2-7
ASSLRSLTGTSYEQY	TRBD1	.	TRBV4-2	TRBJ2-7
ASSLTTEAF	.	many	TRBV6-1	TRBJ1-1
ASSTSPATEAF	.	few	TRBV5-5	TRBJ1-1
ASSLEGSNYEQY	.	.	TRBV7-2	TRBJ2-7
ASTPLRGAGQETQY	.	.	TRBV12-3/TRBV12-4	TRBJ2-5
ASRHTGTTGTEAF	.	few	TRBV5-1	TRBJ1-1
ASSPRAPYEQY	.	many	TRBV6-1	TRBJ2-7
ASSPTPGGDEKDGYT	.	.	TRBV18	TRBJ1-2
SVVFLNGNSYEQY	.	.	TRBV29-1	.
ASRPDRTSSGANVLT	.	many	TRBV5-1	TRBJ2-6
SVEEMTGGAWQF	TRBD1	many	TRBV29-1	TRBJ2-1
SAAGPGANVLT	.	.	TRBV20-1	TRBJ2-6
ASSSGTGETQY	.	many	TRBV6-2/TRBV6-3	TRBJ2-5
ATRAGPGTDTQY	.	many	TRBV24-1	TRBJ2-3
SARGSEEQPQH	.	few	TRBV29-1	TRBJ1-5
AWDVRGTEAF	.	.	TRBV30	TRBJ1-1
ATSDPGRGGSDTQY	.	once	TRBV24-1	TRBJ2-3
ASRGGDRGREQY	TRBD1	many	TRBV28	TRBJ2-7
SAAPGTLTTPTSTDTQY	.	many	TRBV20-1	TRBJ2-3
ASSLASGGVPDTQY	TRBD2	many	TRBV11-2	TRBJ2-3
ASRYLSLRGEQF	.	.	TRBV6-2/TRBV6-3	TRBJ2-1
ASSLHSEKRGGQF	TRBD2	many	TRBV11-2	TRBJ2-1
ASGGGDRGSNTEAF	TRBD1	many	TRBV9	TRBJ1-1
SASPRNYGYT	.	many	TRBV20-1	TRBJ1-2
AISLGTPGQGCTEAF	TRBD1	.	TRBV10-3	TRBJ1-1
ASSEDAGQTQPQH	.	.	TRBV6-1	TRBJ1-5
ASSPWTSQETQY	.	many	TRBV7-9	TRBJ2-5
ASSRPGTAEAF	.	.	TRBV6-5	TRBJ1-1
ASSLAGPGSYNSPPH	.	.	TRBV7-2	TRBJ1-6